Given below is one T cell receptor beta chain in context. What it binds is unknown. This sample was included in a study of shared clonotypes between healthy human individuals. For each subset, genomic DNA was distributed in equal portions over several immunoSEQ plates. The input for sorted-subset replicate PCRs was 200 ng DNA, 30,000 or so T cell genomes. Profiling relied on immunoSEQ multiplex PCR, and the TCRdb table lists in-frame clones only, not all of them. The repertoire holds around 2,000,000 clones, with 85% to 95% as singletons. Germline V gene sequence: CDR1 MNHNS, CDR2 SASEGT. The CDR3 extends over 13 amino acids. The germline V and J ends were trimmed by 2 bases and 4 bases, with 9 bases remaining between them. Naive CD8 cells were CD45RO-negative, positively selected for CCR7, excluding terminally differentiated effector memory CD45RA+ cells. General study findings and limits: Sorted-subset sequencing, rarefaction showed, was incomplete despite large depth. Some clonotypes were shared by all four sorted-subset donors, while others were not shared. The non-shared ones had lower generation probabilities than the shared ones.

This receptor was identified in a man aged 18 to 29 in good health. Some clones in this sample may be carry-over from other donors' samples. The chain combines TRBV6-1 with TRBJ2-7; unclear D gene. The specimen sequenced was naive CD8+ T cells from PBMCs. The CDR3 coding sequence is TGTGCCAGCAGTGAAAGGGTGGTGTACGAGCAGTACTTC. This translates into CASSERVVYEQYF.